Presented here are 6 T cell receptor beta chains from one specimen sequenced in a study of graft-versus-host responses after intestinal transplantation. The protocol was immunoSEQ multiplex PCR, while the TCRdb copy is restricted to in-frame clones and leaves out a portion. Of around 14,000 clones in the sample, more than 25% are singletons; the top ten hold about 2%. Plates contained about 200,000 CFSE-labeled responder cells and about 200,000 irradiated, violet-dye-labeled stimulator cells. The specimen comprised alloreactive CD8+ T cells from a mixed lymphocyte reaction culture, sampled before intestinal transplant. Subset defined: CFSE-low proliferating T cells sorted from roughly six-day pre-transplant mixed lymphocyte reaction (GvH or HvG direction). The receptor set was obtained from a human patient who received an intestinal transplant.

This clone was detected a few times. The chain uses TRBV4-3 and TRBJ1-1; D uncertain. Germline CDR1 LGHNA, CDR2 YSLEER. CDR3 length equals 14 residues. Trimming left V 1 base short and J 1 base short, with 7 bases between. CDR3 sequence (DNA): TGCGCCAGCAGCCAAGGGGCTCAGAACACTGAAGCTTTCTTT. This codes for CASSQGAQNTEAFF.

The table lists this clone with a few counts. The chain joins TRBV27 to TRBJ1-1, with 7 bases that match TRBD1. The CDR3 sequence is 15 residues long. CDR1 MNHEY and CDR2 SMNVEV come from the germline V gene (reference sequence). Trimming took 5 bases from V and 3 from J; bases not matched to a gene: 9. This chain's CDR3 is CASSGRQGMDTEAFF. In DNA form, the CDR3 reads TGTGCCAGCAGTGGGCGACAGGGTATGGACACTGAAGCTTTCTTT.

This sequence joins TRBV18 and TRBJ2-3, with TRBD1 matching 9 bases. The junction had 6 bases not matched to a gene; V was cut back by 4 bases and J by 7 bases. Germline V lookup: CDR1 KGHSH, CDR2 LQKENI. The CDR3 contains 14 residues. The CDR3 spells CASSLLQGANTQYF. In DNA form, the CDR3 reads TGTGCCAGCTCACTTTTACAGGGGGCGAATACGCAGTATTTT.

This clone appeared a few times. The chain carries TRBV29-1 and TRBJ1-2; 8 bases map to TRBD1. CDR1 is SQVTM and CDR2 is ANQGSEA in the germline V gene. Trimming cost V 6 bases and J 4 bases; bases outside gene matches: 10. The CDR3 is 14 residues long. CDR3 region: CSVGDRLGVYGYTF. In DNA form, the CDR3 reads TGCAGCGTCGGGGACAGGTTGGGGGTCTATGGCTACACCTTC.

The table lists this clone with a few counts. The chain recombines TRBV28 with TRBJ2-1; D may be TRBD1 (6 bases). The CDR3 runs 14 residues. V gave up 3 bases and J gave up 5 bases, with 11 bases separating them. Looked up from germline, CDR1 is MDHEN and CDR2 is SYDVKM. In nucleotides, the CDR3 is TGTGCCAGCAGTTTTGTCGGACAGAACAATGAGCAGTTCTTC. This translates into CASSFVGQNNEQFF.

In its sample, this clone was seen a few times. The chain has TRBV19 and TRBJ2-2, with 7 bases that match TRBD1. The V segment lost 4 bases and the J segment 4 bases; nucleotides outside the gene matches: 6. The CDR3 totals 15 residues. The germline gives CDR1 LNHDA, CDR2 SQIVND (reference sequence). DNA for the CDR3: TGTGCCAGTAGTAGGACAGGCCCGGCCACCGGGGAGCTGTTTTTT. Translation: CASSRTGPATGELFF.